Listed here is a single T cell receptor beta chain. The antigen remains unidentified. This specimen belongs to a study of shared clonotypes between healthy human individuals. Study-wide points: Only blood was sampled, and tissue TCR repertoires likely differ from blood ones. The study's rarefaction showed incomplete sorted-subset sequencing despite large depth.

On sorted subsets, replicate PCRs used approximately 200 ng DNA, or roughly 30,000 T cell genomes. Study processing details: ImmunoSEQ only sent back junction sequences with no quality scores, so filtering was done differently. Data came from immunoSEQ multiplex PCR; TCRdb stores just in-frame clones and leaves some out. That table is the source of V, J and clone size, and D and trimming were worked out from the DNA. The table shows 1.5 million to 2.5 million clones, with approximately 94% occurring only once. Naive-designated CD8 cells lacked CD45RO, were positively enriched for CCR7, and omitted terminally differentiated effector memory CD45RA+ cells. This CDR3 contains 17 residues. V lost 0 bases, J lost 2 bases, and 4 bases stayed unmatched. The V gene's germline CDR1 is LGHNA and CDR2 YSLEER.

The chain uses TRBV4-3 and TRBJ2-4, with 10 bases fitting TRBD2. The specimen sequenced was naive CD8+ T cells sorted from blood. The receptor's source is a man between 18 and 29 years old in good health. DNA for the CDR3: TGCGCCAGCAGCCAAGATAAAGCGGGAGGGCCCAAAAACATTCAGTACTTC. Amino acids: CASSQDKAGGPKNIQYF.